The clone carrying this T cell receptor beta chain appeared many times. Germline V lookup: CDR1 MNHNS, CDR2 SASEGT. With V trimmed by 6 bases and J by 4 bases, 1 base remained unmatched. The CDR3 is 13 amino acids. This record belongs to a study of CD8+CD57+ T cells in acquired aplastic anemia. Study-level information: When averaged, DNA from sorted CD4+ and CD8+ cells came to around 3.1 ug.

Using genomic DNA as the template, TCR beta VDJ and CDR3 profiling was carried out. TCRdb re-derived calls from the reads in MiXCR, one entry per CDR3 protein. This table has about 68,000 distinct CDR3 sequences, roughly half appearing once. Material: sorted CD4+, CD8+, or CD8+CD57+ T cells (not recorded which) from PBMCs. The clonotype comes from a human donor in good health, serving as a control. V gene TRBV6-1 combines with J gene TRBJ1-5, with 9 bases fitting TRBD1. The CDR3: CASRGQGNQPQHF. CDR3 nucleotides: TGTGCCAGCAGGGGACAGGGTAATCAGCCCCAGCATTTT.